Listed here are 14 T cell receptor beta chains from one sample, sequenced in a study of cytotoxic CD8 clonotypes in ibrutinib-treated CLL. The protocol was immunoSEQ multiplex PCR, while the TCRdb copy is restricted to in-frame clones and leaves out a portion. This table holds some 81,000 clones, more than 75% found once. This specimen consisted of PBMCs, obtained after 12 months of ibrutinib treatment. These receptors originate from a human donor with chronic lymphocytic leukemia.

V usage is TRBV30 and J usage is TRBJ2-3; 11 bases agree with TRBD2. Per the germline V gene, CDR1 is GTSNPN and CDR2 is SVGIG (reference sequence). The J segment lost 4 bases and the V segment lost 4 bases, leaving 7 bases of the junction unmatched. The CDR3 extends over 15 amino acids. CDR3 protein: CAWTSGGPGPDTQYF. In DNA, the CDR3 is TGTGCCTGGACTAGCGGGGGGCCGGGCCCAGATACGCAGTATTTT.

The chain combines TRBV9 with TRBJ1-3; D remains unclear. Germline lookup yields CDR1 SGDLS and CDR2 YYNGEE. This CDR3 contains 13 residues. With 3 bases removed from V and 0 bases from J, the gap between germline ends came to 4 bases. CDR3 loop: CASSGTSGNTIYF. CDR3 nucleotides: TGTGCCAGCAGCGGCACCTCTGGAAACACCATATATTTT. Combining the CDR3 with reference TRBV9 and TRBJ1-3 gives the whole variable domain DSGVTQTPKHLITATGQRVTLRCSPRSGDLSVYWYQQSLDQGLQFLIQYYNGEERAKGNILERFSAQQFPDLHSELNLSSLELGDSALYFCASSGTSGNTIYFGEGSWLTVV.

The chain joins TRBV19 to TRBJ1-5, with 10 bases lining up with TRBD1. The germline gives CDR1 LNHDA, CDR2 SQIVND (reference sequence). With 5 bases clipped from V and 2 bases from J, the junction kept 9 bases outside the gene matches. This CDR3 spans 17 amino acids. The CDR3 is CASSSRDRGGGNQPQHF. Written as DNA, the CDR3 is TGTGCCAGTAGTTCTCGGGACAGGGGCGGGGGCAATCAGCCCCAGCATTTT.

In DNA form, the CDR3 reads TGTGCCACCAGCAGATACCGGGGTGGGGCTGTCTATAATTCACCCCTCCACTTT. Protein: CATSRYRGGAVYNSPLHF. The rearrangement links TRBV15 to TRBJ1-6, with D perhaps matching TRBD1 (5 bases). This CDR3 region has 18 residues. The V end lost 2 bases, the J end lost 3 bases, and 17 bases lay between the germline ends. Germline assignment: CDR1 LNHNV and CDR2 YYDKDF (reference sequence). Supplemented by reference TRBV15 and TRBJ1-6, the full variable domain reads DAMVIQNPRYQVTQFGKPVTLSCSQTLNHNVMYWYQQKSSQAPKLLFHYYDKDFNNEADTPDNFQSRRPNTSFCFLDIRSPGLGDTAMYLCATSRYRGGAVYNSPLHFGNGTRLTVT.

The chain couples TRBV21-1 to TRBJ2-7; TRBD2 reflects the table's D call only, with no check against the DNA. TRBV21-1 is given as a pseudogene. The CDR3 has 20 amino acids. The CDR3 protein is CASSKAPRASGSQSSYEQYF. The DNA of the CDR3 is TGTGCCAGCAGCAAAGCCCCGAGGGCTAGCGGGTCCCAAAGCTCCTACGAGCAGTACTTC.

The V and J genes are TRBV15 and TRBJ2-2, with D possibly being TRBD2 (6 bases). CDR1 and CDR2 (germline): LNHNV, YYDKDF (reference sequence). This CDR3 is built from 14 residues. Trimming cost V 2 bases and J 5 bases, with 9 bases left between them. CDR3 DNA sequence: TGTGCCACCAGCAGACAGGGACTGACCGGGGAGCTGTTTTTT. Its translation is CATSRQGLTGELFF.

CDR3 DNA: TGTGCCAGCAGCTTAGGAGGGGGAACTAGTTGGGAGACCCAGTACTTC. Translated: CASSLGGGTSWETQYF. The rearrangement uses TRBV7-2 and TRBJ2-5, with a weak D call TRBD1 (6 bases). Germline V gene lookup returns CDR1 SGHTA and CDR2 FQGNSA. There are 16 residues in the CDR3. Trimming took off 1 base at V and 5 bases at J, with 17 bases between the two ends.

This sequence joins TRBV28 and TRBJ2-4; D unresolved. The CDR3 is made up of 12 amino acids. Germline CDR1 is MDHEN and CDR2 is SYDVKM. Trimming stripped 6 bases from V and 4 bases from J, with 7 bases between. In DNA form, the CDR3 reads TGTGCCAGCAGCCTAATGAAAAACATTCAGTACTTC. It specifies CASSLMKNIQYF.

This clone appeared a single time. The chain is built from TRBV28 and TRBJ1-2, with 9 nucleotides matching TRBD1. V was pared by 7 bases and J by 7 bases, with 7 bases of the junction left unmatched. The length of the CDR3 is 13 residues. Germline loops: CDR1 MDHEN, CDR2 SYDVKM. CDR3 sequence: CASTIQGAGGYTF. The CDR3 DNA is TGTGCCAGCACCATACAGGGGGCTGGTGGCTACACCTTC.

V and J are TRBV5-6 and TRBJ2-6, with 8 bases fitting TRBD1. There are 18 residues in the CDR3. V dropped 2 bases and J dropped 1; count of bases not matched to a gene: 8. CDR1 is SGHDT and CDR2 is YYEEEE in the germline V gene. This CDR3 reads CASSFFQTGASGANVLTF. The DNA of the CDR3 is TGTGCCAGCAGCTTTTTCCAGACAGGGGCATCTGGGGCCAACGTCCTGACTTTC.

The chain uses TRBV7-2 and TRBJ2-1; D may correspond to TRBD1 or TRBD2 (5 bases each). Germline V gives CDR1 SGHTA, CDR2 FQGNSA. The V end lost 5 bases, the J end lost 12 bases, and 14 bases lay between the germline ends. The CDR3 extends over 12 amino acids. CDR3 residues: CASSTYQGRQFF. In nucleotides, the CDR3 is TGTGCCAGCAGCACTTACCAGGGACGGCAGTTCTTC.

V gene TRBV7-2 combines with J gene TRBJ2-7; TRBD2 agrees at 10 bases. CDR3 size: 13 residues. Germline values: CDR1 SGHTA, CDR2 FQGNSA. After removal of 4 bases from V and 6 bases from J, the junction contained 3 bases not matched to a gene. In nucleotides, the CDR3 is TGTGCCAGCAGCTCGGGACTAGCGCGCGAGCAGTACTTC. This translates into CASSSGLAREQYF.

This chain uses TRBV9 with TRBJ1-1; possibly TRBD1 for D (6 bases). Germline-derived CDR1 and CDR2 are SGDLS and YYNGEE. Trimming left V 2 bases short and J 1 base short, with 15 bases between. The CDR3 runs to 16 residues. The CDR3 loop is CASSVAQRGGNTEAFF. The CDR3 DNA reads as TGTGCCAGCAGCGTCGCCCAGAGGGGGGGGAACACTGAAGCTTTCTTT.

V usage is TRBV12-5 and J usage is TRBJ1-2, with D perhaps matching TRBD1 (5 bases). Germline V gene sequence: CDR1 LGHNT, CDR2 FRNRAP. The CDR3 is 12 amino acids. V lost 1 base and J lost 7, with 7 bases in between. CDR3 sequence: CASGLEGSGYTF. DNA of the CDR3: TGTGCTAGTGGTTTGGAGGGGTCTGGCTACACCTTC.